This TCR beta chain was observed in a study of blood T cells in healthy people across ages. Study results and caveats: When one million T cells were used, diversity estimates were thought to be underestimates.

Primers used in a second PCR of roughly 7 to 11 cycles were a sample-barcoded 5' primer and a J-beta primer mix. Each cDNA molecule, via a template-switch adaptor with 12 random nucleotides, was tagged. TCRdb ran MiXCR on the 5' RACE reads and lists one entry per CDR3 protein. The table lists roughly 800,000 distinct CDR3 sequences, 20% to 25% of them singletons. This clonotype was seen more than once but under ten times. Its antigen is not identified. The V gene's germline CDR1 is PRHDT and CDR2 FYEKMQ (reference sequence). The V and J ends lost 5 bases and 3 bases, in that order; junction bases with no gene match: 4. This CDR3 is 14 amino acids long. This sample also appeared in a second study, on T cells of mothers and their children.

This receptor was identified in a boy between 10 and 17 years old in good health. Input material: blood. The gene calls are TRBV13 and TRBJ2-3, with 8 bases that match TRBD1. CDR3 nucleotide sequence: TGTGCCAGCAGCGGAAGGGACAGGACAGATACGCAGTATTTT. It is translated as CASSGRDRTDTQYF.